This TCR beta chain stems from a study of cytomegalovirus exposure and HLA in healthy donors. Germline V gives CDR1 SGHNT, CDR2 YENEEA. V shed 5 bases and J shed 3 bases, with 5 bases lying between them. The CDR3 has 12 residues. In the case of this clone: As yet, its antigen is unknown.

Overall study results and limits: It was found in a later analysis that first-cohort TCR clusters tended to co-occur in the 100 to 150 validation repertoires. CMV antigen specificity was confirmed in vitro for a few CMV-associated chains.

Sequencing used immunoSEQ multiplex PCR; TCRdb keeps in-frame clones, though not all of them. The table shows over 60,000 clones, with roughly 96% occurring only once. The specimen was PBMCs. The chain is built from TRBV11-3 and TRBJ1-3; D ambiguous. The clonotype comes from a man aged 18 to 29 in good health and CMV-seronegative. The CDR3 protein is CASSLNGNTIYF. The CDR3 nucleotides are TGTGCCAGCAGCCTTAATGGAAACACCATATATTTT.